The T cell receptor (beta chain) described here comes from a study of cytomegalovirus exposure and HLA in healthy donors. General study points: Presence/absence results assume similar sequencing depth per donor, which may not hold. In a later analysis, HLA-associated beta chains showed higher expansion and lower generation probabilities than comparable chains.

In the PCR, 60 Vbeta and 13 Jbeta primers were used. Measured with immunoSEQ multiplex PCR; TCRdb has only the in-frame clones, and not every one. The table records around 250,000 clones, approximately 80% of them present only once. Of note for this clone: The antigen remains undetermined.

Germline CDR1 reads SGHNT; CDR2 reads YYREEE (reference sequence). This CDR3 has 15 amino acids. The junction had 7 bases not matched to a gene; V was cut back by 4 bases and J by 7 bases. Sequences were obtained from PBMCs. The origin of this receptor is a woman aged 55-69 years in good health and CMV-seropositive. The genes are TRBV5-4 and TRBJ1-4; 10 bases map to TRBD1. In DNA, the CDR3 is TGTGCCAGCAGCCCCGGGGGACAGGGGCGTGAAAAACTGTTTTTT. Encoded protein: CASSPGGQGREKLFF.